Here is one T cell receptor (beta chain) with its context. The antigen remains unidentified. These data belong to a study of STAT3 mutations in large granular lymphocyte leukemia. Study in general: Among longitudinally sequenced T-LGLL patients, roughly half had canonical activating STAT3 mutations detected.

Whole-study results and caveats: After therapy, about 35% of the 18 patients switched clonotypes, all new clones STAT3 wild type. Every T-cell large granular lymphocyte leukemia patient had at least one immunodominant TCR beta clonotype.

Method: immunoSEQ multiplex PCR; TCRdb's copy keeps in-frame clones and lacks some. The sample carries 25,000 to 30,000 clones, approximately 80% recorded once. The germline CDR1 and CDR2 sequences are SGDLS and YYNGEE. This CDR3 has 14 amino acids. V lost 2 bases, J lost 3 bases, and 11 bases lay in between. This sequence was found in a woman in her fifties or sixties with T-cell large granular lymphocyte leukemia. Some clones in this sample may be carry-over from other donors' samples. The chain joins TRBV9 to TRBJ1-2, with D uncertain. The source material was peripheral blood mononuclear cells. The CDR3 bases are TGTGCCAGCAGCGTTGGAGGGTGGGACTATGGCTACACCTTC. Translated: CASSVGGWDYGYTF. Variable domain in full (rest from reference TRBV9 and TRBJ1-2): DSGVTQTPKHLITATGQRVTLRCSPRSGDLSVYWYQQSLDQGLQFLIQYYNGEERAKGNILERFSAQQFPDLHSELNLSSLELGDSALYFCASSVGGWDYGYTFGSGTRLTVV.